This T cell receptor (beta chain) appears in the sequencing data of a study of blood T cell repertoires in COVID-19. Across the study: Italy, Spain and the United States were the sources of the convalescent and acute COVID-19 samples. T cells, B-cell-depleted T cells, or PBMCs supplied cDNA or gDNA.

Methods used by the authors: Quantification of nucleated cells was approximated via reference gene primer amplification. Here immunoSEQ multiplex PCR was the method, and the copy in TCRdb shows in-frame clones only, minus some. Clonal size and the V and J genes are those of that table, whereas D and trimming came from the DNA. Found here are 100,000 to 120,000 clones, over 70% of them singletons; the top ten hold about 1.6%. The CDR3 is made up of 14 amino acids. V lost 3 bases and J lost 5, with 13 bases in between. Germline-derived CDR1 and CDR2 are MNHEY and SMNVEV (reference sequence). V usage is TRBV27 and J usage is TRBJ1-2, with D perhaps TRBD1 (5 bases). Sequenced sample: peripheral blood. This clonotype was sampled from a man in his fifties or sixties with acute or convalescent COVID-19. This CDR3 is CASSFGAGLYGYTF. The CDR3 DNA follows: TGTGCCAGCAGTTTTGGGGCCGGTCTGTATGGCTACACCTTC.